This TCR beta chain was recovered during a study of blood T cell repertoires in COVID-19. The overall study: COVID-19 samples, acute and convalescent, were from the United States, Italy and Spain. From T cells, B-cell-depleted T cells, or PBMCs came the material, which was cDNA or gDNA.

The CDR3 covers 16 residues. V gave up 5 bases and J gave up 7 bases; unmatched junction bases: 8. Germline CDR1 reads LNHDA; CDR2 reads SQIVND (reference sequence). Under the authors' procedure: How many nucleated cells were present was estimated from reference gene primer amplification. Assay: immunoSEQ multiplex PCR; the TCRdb copy retains only in-frame clones and omits some. From that table come the V and J calls and clone size; the DNA was used to work out D and trimming. Among about 26,000 clones, around 90% were seen once, and the ten largest hold around 7.6%. Sequencing used peripheral blood. This sequence joins TRBV19 and TRBJ2-1, with TRBD2 matching 13 bases. The receptor's source is a human donor in a cohort sampled during active COVID-19. CDR3 sequence: CASSPRTSGGANEQFF. CDR3 bases: TGTGCCAGTAGTCCACGTACTAGCGGGGGGGCGAATGAGCAGTTCTTC.